This T cell receptor beta chain comes out of a study of CD8 T cell repertoires and HIV-1 epitope variants. Study-level information: Twenty-five autologous and known Gag and Nef epitope variant peptides each stimulated T cells separately. Enriched T cells were co-cultured with equal autologous T cell-negative cells. Epitopes were three Gag families plus Nef HW9 and YT9. Cultures ran about ten days, with IL-2, IL-7 and IL-15 added on days 3 and 7.

In the case of this clone: Its target is not known.

Per germline, CDR1 SGHAT and CDR2 FQNNGV. The length of the CDR3 is 14 residues. Trimming removed 4 bases from V and 0 bases from J, with 10 bases in between. Clones were read by immunoSEQ multiplex PCR, and TCRdb kept only the in-frame ones, dropping some. The repertoire consists of some 5,700 clones, with over 60% occurring once and the leading ten covering roughly two fifths. The sample consisted of cultured CD8+ T cells derived from PBMCs. This receptor was taken from a male donor with HIV. V is TRBV11-2 and J is TRBJ2-7; D unclear. CDR3 in DNA: TGTGCCAGCAGCTCTGCAGACATCTCCTACGAGCAGTACTTC. As protein: CASSSADISYEQYF. The whole variable domain, filled in from reference TRBV11-2 and TRBJ2-7, reads EAGVAQSPRYKIIEKRQSVAFWCNPISGHATLYWYQQILGQGPKLLIQFQNNGVVDDSQLPKDRFSAERLKGVDSTLKIQPAKLEDSAVYLCASSSADISYEQYFGPGTRLTVT.